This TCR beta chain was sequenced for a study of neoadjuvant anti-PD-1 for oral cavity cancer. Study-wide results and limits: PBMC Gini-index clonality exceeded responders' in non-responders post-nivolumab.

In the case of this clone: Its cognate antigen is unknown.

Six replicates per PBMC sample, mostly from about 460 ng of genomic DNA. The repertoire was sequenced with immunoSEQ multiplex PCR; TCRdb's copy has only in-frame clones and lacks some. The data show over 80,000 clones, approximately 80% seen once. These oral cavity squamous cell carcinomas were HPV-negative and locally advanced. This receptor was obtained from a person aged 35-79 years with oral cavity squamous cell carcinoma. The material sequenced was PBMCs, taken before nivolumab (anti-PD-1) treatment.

The CDR3 loop is CASSQLGSYEQYF. The CDR3 nucleotides read TGTGCCAGCAGCCAACTGGGCTCCTACGAGCAGTACTTC. The V gene is TRBV4-2, the J gene TRBJ2-7; D gene uncertain. Trimming removed 2 bases from V and 0 bases from J, with 5 bases in between. CDR1 and CDR2 from the germline V gene are LGHNA and YNFKEQ. The CDR3 contains 13 residues.